The rows below give T cell receptor beta chains drawn from one sample of a study of blood T cell repertoires in COVID-19. Assay used: immunoSEQ multiplex PCR; TCRdb lists only in-frame clones, some missing. The sample includes about 64,000 clones, around 86% seen only once; the top ten take 1.2%. The specimen was peripheral blood. The receptors here all came from a man aged 35 to 55 with acute or convalescent COVID-19. Both conserved end residues are part of each CDR3. A D gene is named only where the DNA matches it firmly. Size is stated for part of the rows, as once, few or many counts, or as a class when the clone is expanded.

V gene,clone size,J gene,D gene,CDR3 DNA,CDR3 protein
TRBV11-3,-,TRBJ2-7,TRBD2,TGTGCCAGCAGCTTAGGGCGGGGAGGGGTCAACGAGCAGTACTTC,CASSLGRGGVNEQYF
TRBV7-3,-,TRBJ2-3,-,TGTGCCAGCAGCTTAATGCAGGGGCCCACAGATACGCAGTATTTT,CASSLMQGPTDTQYF
TRBV24-1,-,TRBJ2-5,-,TGTGCCACCAGTGATTACAACGCGGGCTGGGCCCAGTACTTC,CATSDYNAGWAQYF
TRBV6-5,-,TRBJ1-2,-,TGTGCCAGCAGGGGGGGGGTTAACTATGGCTACACCTTC,CASRGGVNYGYTF
TRBV5-1,-,TRBJ2-1,TRBD2,TGCGCCAGCAGCTCAACAGCGGGGGGGAGCTACAATGAGCAGTTCTTC,CASSSTAGGSYNEQFF
TRBV7-3,few,TRBJ2-7,-,TGTGCCAGCAGCTCCGCGGGCCCCCCTCGGGACGAGCAGTACTTC,CASSSAGPPRDEQYF
TRBV5-1,-,TRBJ2-7,TRBD2,TGCGCCAGCAGCTTGGCCGGGCCCAGCGGGGAAGAGCAGTACTTC,CASSLAGPSGEEQYF
TRBV5-4,-,TRBJ2-3,TRBD2,TGTGCCAGCAGGCTCATTAGCCCCGGGACTAGCGGGGGGTCGACAGATACGCAGTATTTT,CASRLISPGTSGGSTDTQYF
TRBV5-4,-,TRBJ2-3,TRBD2,TGTGCCAGCAGCTTGGGAGCGGGGAGGAACACAGATACGCAGTATTTT,CASSLGAGRNTDTQYF
TRBV15,-,TRBJ1-1,-,TGTGCCACCAGCAGAGATATCCCAGGGGTCACTGAAGCTTTCTTT,CATSRDIPGVTEAFF
TRBV6-5,-,TRBJ1-2,TRBD1,TGTGCCAGCAGTCCCACAGGGGTTAACTATGGCTACACCTTC,CASSPTGVNYGYTF
TRBV28,-,TRBJ2-7,TRBD2,TGTGCCAGCAGTTTCGGGACTAGTAATTCCTACGAGCAGTACTTC,CASSFGTSNSYEQYF
TRBV10-2,-,TRBJ2-5,-,TGCGCCAGCAGTGAGTTATGGACATTGCAAGAGACCCAGTACTTC,CASSELWTLQETQYF
TRBV4-2,-,TRBJ1-2,TRBD1,TGTGCCAGCAGCCAACTACAGGGGAGACGCGGCTACACCTTC,CASSQLQGRRGYTF
TRBV11-3,-,TRBJ2-5,TRBD1,TGTGCCAGCAGCGTTATTAGGGGGCCAGAGACCCAGTACTTC,CASSVIRGPETQYF
TRBV2,once,TRBJ1-3,TRBD1,TGTGCCAGCAGTGATTTGGACAGGGGATCCGGAAACACCATATATTTT,CASSDLDRGSGNTIYF
TRBV10-3,-,TRBJ2-7,-,TGTGCCATCAGTGCCCCGCCGGACTTCTACGAGCAGTACTTC,CAISAPPDFYEQYF
TRBV5-1,-,TRBJ2-1,TRBD2,TGCGCCAGCAGCTTGGAGTTCGGGGGGGTCTACAATGAGCAGTTCTTC,CASSLEFGGVYNEQFF
TRBV5-5,-,TRBJ2-7,-,TGTGCCAGCAGTTGGGGGGACGGCCGATCCTACGAGCAGTACTTC,CASSWGDGRSYEQYF
TRBV3-1/TRBV3-2,-,TRBJ2-7,TRBD2,TGTGCCAGCAGCCCGCGTAGCGGGGGGGGGTCCTACGAGCAGTACTTC,CASSPRSGGGSYEQYF
TRBV11-3,-,TRBJ2-5,TRBD2,TGTGCCAGCAGCTCTCTAGCGGGGGGTCAAGAGACCCAGTACTTC,CASSSLAGGQETQYF
TRBV9,-,TRBJ2-1,-,TGTGCCAGCAGCTTCATACCGACAGAGGAGCAGTTCTTC,CASSFIPTEEQFF
TRBV7-2,-,TRBJ2-2,-,TGTGCCAGCAGCTCCGGGGTAGCGTGGGCCGGGGAGCTGTTTTTT,CASSSGVAWAGELFF
TRBV7-6,-,TRBJ1-2,-,TGTGCCAGCAGCTTAAACAGAAACTATGGCTACACCTTC,CASSLNRNYGYTF
TRBV6-1,-,TRBJ2-7,-,TGTGCCAGCAGTGAAACCGAGTACGGGGAGCAGTACTTC,CASSETEYGEQYF
TRBV25-1,-,TRBJ1-4,TRBD1,TGTGCCAGCAGTGAAGATCGGTGGGGACAGGGTGAAAAACTGTTTTTT,CASSEDRWGQGEKLFF
TRBV19,-,TRBJ1-5,-,TGTGCCAGTAGTCCTCGACAATCTGGGTCCAGTTATTGGCCCCAGCATTTT,CASSPRQSGSSYWPQHF
TRBV11-2,-,TRBJ1-6,TRBD1,TGTGCCAGCAGCTGGGACAGCTGGAAAACACCCCTCCACTTT,CASSWDSWKTPLHF
TRBV6-5,-,TRBJ2-3,-,TGTGCCAGCATTCGAACAGCGGGGACAAGGGATACGCAGTATTTT,CASIRTAGTRDTQYF
TRBV20-1,-,TRBJ2-5,TRBD2,TGCAGTGCTAGTAGAGCTAGCGGGGGGGCGGGAGAGACCCAGTACTTC,CSASRASGGAGETQYF
TRBV24-1,-,TRBJ1-2,TRBD1,TGTGCCACCAGTGACAAAACAACAGGGGGGGCCCATGGCTACACCTTC,CATSDKTTGGAHGYTF
TRBV5-1,-,TRBJ2-1,-,TGCGCCAGCAGCTCGAAGACAGGCAATGAGCAGTTCTTC,CASSSKTGNEQFF
TRBV24-1,-,TRBJ1-2,-,TGTGCCACCAGTGATTCGACAGCGCCCTATGGCTACACCTTC,CATSDSTAPYGYTF
TRBV6-5,-,TRBJ2-7,TRBD2,TGTGCCAGCATCGCGGGGGGACAAACCTACGAGCAGTACTTC,CASIAGGQTYEQYF
TRBV7-8,-,TRBJ2-5,TRBD2,TGTGCCAGCAGCTTAGAGTTTGCGGCTAGCGGGGGAGTCTTGGAGACCCAGTACTTC,CASSLEFAASGGVLETQYF
TRBV4-2,-,TRBJ1-5,-,TGTGCCAGCAGCCATCGGTCGGGGGAGGGAAGTCAGCCCCAGCATTTT,CASSHRSGEGSQPQHF
TRBV5-1,-,TRBJ2-1,TRBD1,TGCGCCAGCAGCTTGGCCGGGACAGGGGGCAGGGGTGAGCAGTTCTTC,CASSLAGTGGRGEQFF
TRBV30,-,TRBJ1-1,TRBD1,TGTGCCCGGAGGGGGCGAGCGAACACTGAAGCTTTCTTT,CARRGRANTEAFF
TRBV5-1,-,TRBJ2-3,TRBD2,TGCGCCAGCAGCTTCGGACTAGCGGGGGCCTCTAGCACAGATACGCAGTATTTT,CASSFGLAGASSTDTQYF
TRBV6-5,-,TRBJ1-5,-,TGTGCCAGCAGCCCGTTAGGGGGTAGGAATCAGCCCCAGCATTTT,CASSPLGGRNQPQHF
TRBV7-6,-,TRBJ2-7,TRBD2,TGTGCCAGCAGCGCTAGCGGGGGGACCTACGAGCAGTACTTC,CASSASGGTYEQYF
TRBV24-1,-,TRBJ1-2,-,TGTGCCACCAGTGCCGTAGGGCAGGAGGTCTATGGCTACACCTTC,CATSAVGQEVYGYTF
TRBV24-1,-,TRBJ2-1,-,TGTGCCACCAGTGATTTGAACGAATCGGGGGAGCAGTTCTTC,CATSDLNESGEQFF
TRBV6-5,-,TRBJ1-2,-,TGTGCCAGCAGCTTAGACAATCGTGGCTACACCTTC,CASSLDNRGYTF
TRBV9,few,TRBJ1-2,-,TGTGCCAGCAGCGTGAACCAACCCTCTACTAACTATGGCTACACCTTC,CASSVNQPSTNYGYTF
TRBV5-6,-,TRBJ1-1,-,TGTGCCAGCAGCTTGGATAGTAGGGGGACTGAAGCTTTCTTT,CASSLDSRGTEAFF
TRBV9,-,TRBJ2-3,-,TGTGCCAGCAGCGCCCAGTCGGATACGCAGTATTTT,CASSAQSDTQYF
TRBV7-2,once,TRBJ1-1,-,TGTGCCAGCAGCTTAGAAACAGGGTATCGGACTGAAGCTTTCTTT,CASSLETGYRTEAFF
TRBV11-2,-,TRBJ1-4,-,TGTGCCAGCAGCTTATTCGCAGGGGATGAAAAACTGTTTTTT,CASSLFAGDEKLFF
TRBV11-1,-,TRBJ1-1,TRBD1,TGTGCCAGCAGCTTCTGGACAGGGAACACTGAAGCTTTCTTT,CASSFWTGNTEAFF
TRBV6-5,-,TRBJ2-5,-,TGTGCCAGCAGTTACCGCGGACGGCGGGGAGAGACCCAGTACTTC,CASSYRGRRGETQYF